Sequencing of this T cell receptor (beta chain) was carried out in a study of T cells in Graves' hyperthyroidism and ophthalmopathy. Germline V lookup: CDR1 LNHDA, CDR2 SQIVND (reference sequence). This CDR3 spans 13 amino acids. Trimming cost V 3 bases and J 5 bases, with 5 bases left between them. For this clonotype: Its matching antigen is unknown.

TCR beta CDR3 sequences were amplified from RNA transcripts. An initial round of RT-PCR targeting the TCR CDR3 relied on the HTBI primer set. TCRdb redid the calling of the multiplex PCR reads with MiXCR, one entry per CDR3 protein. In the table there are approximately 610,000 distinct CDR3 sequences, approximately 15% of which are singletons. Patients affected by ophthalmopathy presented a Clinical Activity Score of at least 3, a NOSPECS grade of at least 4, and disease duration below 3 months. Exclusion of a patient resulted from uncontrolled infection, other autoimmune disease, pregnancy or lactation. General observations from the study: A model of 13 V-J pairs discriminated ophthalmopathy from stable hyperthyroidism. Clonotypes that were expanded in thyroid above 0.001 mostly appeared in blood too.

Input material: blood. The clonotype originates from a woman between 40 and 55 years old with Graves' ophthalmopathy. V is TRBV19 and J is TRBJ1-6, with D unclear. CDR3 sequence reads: CASSIRDNSPLHF. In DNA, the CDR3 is TGTGCCAGTAGTATTCGAGATAATTCACCCCTCCACTTT.